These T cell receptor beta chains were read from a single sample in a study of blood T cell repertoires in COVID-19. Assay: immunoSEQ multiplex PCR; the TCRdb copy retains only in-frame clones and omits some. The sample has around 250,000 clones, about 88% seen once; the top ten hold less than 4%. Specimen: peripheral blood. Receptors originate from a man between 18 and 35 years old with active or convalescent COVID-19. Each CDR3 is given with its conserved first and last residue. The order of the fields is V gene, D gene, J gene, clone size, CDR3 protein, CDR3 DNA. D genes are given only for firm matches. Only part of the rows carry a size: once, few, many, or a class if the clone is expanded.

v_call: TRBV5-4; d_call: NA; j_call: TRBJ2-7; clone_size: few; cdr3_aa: CASSLEGRPSSYEQYF; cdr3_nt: TGTGCCAGCAGCTTGGAGGGGCGGCCAAGCTCCTACGAGCAGTACTTC
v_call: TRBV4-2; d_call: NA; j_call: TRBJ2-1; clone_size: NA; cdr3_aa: CASSQEGGHDEQFF; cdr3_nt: TGTGCCAGCAGCCAAGAAGGAGGGCACGATGAGCAGTTCTTC
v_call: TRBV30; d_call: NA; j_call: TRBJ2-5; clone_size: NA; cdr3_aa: CAWSRPRRGETQYF; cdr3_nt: TGTGCCTGGAGTCGTCCGAGGAGGGGAGAGACCCAGTACTTC
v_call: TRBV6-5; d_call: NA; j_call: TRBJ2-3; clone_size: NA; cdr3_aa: CASSYSAGTIEDTQYF; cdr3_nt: TGTGCCAGCAGTTACTCGGCGGGGACGATAGAAGATACGCAGTATTTT
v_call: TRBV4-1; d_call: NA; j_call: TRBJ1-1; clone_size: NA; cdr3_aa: CASSQDLSGEAFF; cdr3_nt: TGCGCCAGCAGCCAAGATCTTTCGGGGGAAGCTTTCTTT
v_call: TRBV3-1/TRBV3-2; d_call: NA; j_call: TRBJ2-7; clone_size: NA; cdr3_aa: CASSPFGTNYEQYF; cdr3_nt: TGTGCCAGCAGCCCATTCGGGACAAACTACGAGCAGTACTTC
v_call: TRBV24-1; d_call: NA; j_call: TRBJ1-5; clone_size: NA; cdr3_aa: CATSQSGSNQPQHF; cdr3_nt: TGTGCCACCAGCCAATCAGGTAGCAATCAGCCCCAGCATTTT
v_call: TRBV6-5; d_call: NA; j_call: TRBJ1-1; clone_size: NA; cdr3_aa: CASAFGTEAFF; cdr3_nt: TGTGCCAGCGCCTTTGGGACAGAAGCTTTCTTT
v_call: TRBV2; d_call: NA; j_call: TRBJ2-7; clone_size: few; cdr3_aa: CASKPLPGNWYF; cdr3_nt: TGTGCCAGCAAACCCCTCCCGGGGAACTGGTACTTC
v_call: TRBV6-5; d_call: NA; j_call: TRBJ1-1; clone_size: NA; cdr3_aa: CASSHFRYRRAFF; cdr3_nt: TGTGCCAGCAGTCATTTCAGGTATAGAAGAGCTTTCTTT
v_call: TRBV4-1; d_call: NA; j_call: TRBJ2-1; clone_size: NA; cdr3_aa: CASSRRGDYINNNEQFF; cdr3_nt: TGCGCCAGCAGCCGGCGGGGCGACTATATAAACAACAATGAGCAGTTCTTC
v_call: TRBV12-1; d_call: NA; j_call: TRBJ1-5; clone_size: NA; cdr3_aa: CASSHWDRGGYSNQPQHF; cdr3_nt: TGTGCCAGCAGCCATTGGGACAGGGGCGGGTATAGCAATCAGCCCCAGCATTTT
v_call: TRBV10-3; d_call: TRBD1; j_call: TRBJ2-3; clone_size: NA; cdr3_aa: CAISRDREGDTQYF; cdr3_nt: TGTGCCATCAGTCGGGACAGGGAGGGAGATACGCAGTATTTT
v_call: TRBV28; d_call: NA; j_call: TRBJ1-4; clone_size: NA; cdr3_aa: CASSIPDTSNEKLFF; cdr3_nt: TGTGCCAGCAGTATCCCTGACACATCCAATGAAAAACTGTTTTTT
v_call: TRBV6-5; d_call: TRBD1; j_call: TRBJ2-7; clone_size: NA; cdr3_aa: CASRPSGTGTHEQYF; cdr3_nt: TGTGCCAGCAGACCCTCGGGGACAGGGACTCACGAGCAGTACTTC
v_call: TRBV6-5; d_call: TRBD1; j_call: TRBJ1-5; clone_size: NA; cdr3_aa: CASSYKGANQPQHF; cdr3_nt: TGTGCCAGCAGTTACAAGGGGGCAAATCAGCCCCAGCATTTT
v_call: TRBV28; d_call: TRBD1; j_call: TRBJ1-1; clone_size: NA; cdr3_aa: CASSPAGQGWDTEAFF; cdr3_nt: TGTGCCAGCAGTCCCGCGGGACAGGGTTGGGACACTGAAGCTTTCTTT
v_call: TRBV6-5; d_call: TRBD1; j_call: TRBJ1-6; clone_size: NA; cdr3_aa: CASSYSTGGSPLHF; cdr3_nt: TGTGCCAGCAGTTACTCGACAGGGGGTTCACCCCTCCACTTT
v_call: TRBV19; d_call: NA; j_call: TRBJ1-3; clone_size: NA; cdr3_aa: CASSLTENSGNTIYF; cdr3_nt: TGTGCCAGTAGTTTAACAGAAAACTCTGGAAACACCATATATTTT
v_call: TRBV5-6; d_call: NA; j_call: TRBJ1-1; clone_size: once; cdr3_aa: CASSFRGWGDTEAFF; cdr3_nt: TGTGCCAGCAGCTTCAGGGGCTGGGGTGACACTGAAGCTTTCTTT
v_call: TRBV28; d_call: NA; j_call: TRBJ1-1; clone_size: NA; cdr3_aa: CASSTVGNTEAFF; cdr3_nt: TGTGCCAGCAGTACCGTCGGGAACACTGAAGCTTTCTTT
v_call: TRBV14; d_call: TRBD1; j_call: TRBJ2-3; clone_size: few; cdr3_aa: CASSQDLSFRGRDTQYF; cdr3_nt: TGTGCCAGCAGCCAAGACTTAAGCTTTAGGGGGCGAGATACGCAGTATTTT
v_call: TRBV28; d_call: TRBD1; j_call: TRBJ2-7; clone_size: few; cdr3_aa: CASSVRDRASYEQYF; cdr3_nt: TGTGCCAGCAGTGTCCGGGACAGGGCCTCCTACGAGCAGTACTTC
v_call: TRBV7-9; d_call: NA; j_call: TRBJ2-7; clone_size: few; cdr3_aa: CASSLAAYEQYF; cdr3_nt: TGTGCCAGCAGCTTAGCCGCCTACGAGCAGTACTTC
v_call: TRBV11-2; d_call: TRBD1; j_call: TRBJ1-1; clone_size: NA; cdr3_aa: CASSLTSGGPEAFF; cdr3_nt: TGTGCCAGCAGCTTAACCTCAGGGGGCCCTGAAGCTTTCTTT
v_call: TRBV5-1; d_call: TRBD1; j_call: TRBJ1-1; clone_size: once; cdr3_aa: CASSPRGLAEAFF; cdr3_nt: TGCGCCAGCAGCCCCAGGGGGCTGGCTGAAGCTTTCTTT
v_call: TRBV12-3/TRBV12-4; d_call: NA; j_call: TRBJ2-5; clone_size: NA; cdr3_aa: CASSLRQAQYF; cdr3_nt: TGTGCCAGCAGTTTACGTCAGGCCCAGTACTTC